Listed here are 3 T cell receptor delta chains from one sample, sequenced in a study of gamma-delta T cells after stem cell transplantation. TCRdb re-called the RT-PCR reads with CATT. This table has some 1,900 delta-chain clones, 15% to 20% appearing once. Sequencing was carried out using gamma-delta T cells. Receptors originate from a human donor. It is not recorded whose cells these are; they may come from a transplant donor.

This clone rates as medium-sized. The V call is TRDV2, the J call TRDJ2; 9 positions agree with TRDD3. V lost 0 bases to trimming and J lost 0 bases; unmatched junction nucleotides: 7. Germline-derived CDR1 and CDR2 are GEAIGNYY and EKD. This CDR3 comprises 18 residues. CDR3 amino acids: CACDTLGTGGALTAQLFF. DNA of the CDR3: TGTGCCTGTGACACCCTAGGTACTGGGGGAGCTTTGACAGCACAACTCTTCTTT.

This clone was seen a few times. V gene TRDV2 combines with J gene TRDJ1, with 13 bases that match TRDD3. V shed 3 bases and J 0 bases; nucleotides not matched to a gene: 9. The CDR3 extends over 18 amino acids. Germline loops: CDR1 GEAIGNYY, CDR2 EKD. Here the CDR3 reads CACDPLLGDTFYTDKLIF. As DNA, the CDR3 is TGTGCCTGTGACCCTCTACTGGGGGATACGTTTTACACCGATAAACTCATCTTT.

On this clone: A read error may be the cause here, since a much bigger clone is one base away. The chain recombines TRDV2 with TRDJ3; 8 bases fit TRDD3. Germline V lookup: CDR1 GEAIGNYY, CDR2 EKD. The CDR3 spans 21 residues. Written as DNA, the CDR3 is TGTGCCTGTGACCCCGCCGGGAGGGGATACTCGAGCTCCTGTGACACCCGACAGATGTTTTTC. As protein: CACDPAGRGYSSSCDTRQMFF.